This T cell receptor beta chain was identified in a study of response to subunit inactivated influenza vaccine. Study-level points and caveats: Authors suggested each seasonal flu vaccination may recruit only limited numbers of new T cells.

TCRdb reanalysed the RT-PCR reads using MiXCR and keeps one entry per CDR3 protein. This sample has 450,000 to 700,000 distinct CDR3 sequences, with around 13% found just once. V was pared by 4 bases and J by 4 bases, with 19 bases between. CDR3 length: 16 residues. Germline values: CDR1 DFQATT, CDR2 SNEGSKA (reference sequence). This clonotype has just a few counts. Its antigen remains unknown. This receptor was obtained from a man aged 45 to 65 who received an inactivated influenza vaccine. This specimen was PBMCs from blood, taken roughly 12 days after vaccination. The chain combines TRBV20-1 with TRBJ2-2, with D possibly being TRBD2 (7 bases). CDR3 sequence reads: CSAKTARGASTGELFF. DNA for the CDR3: TGCAGTGCTAAGACGGCCCGGGGGGCAAGCACCGGGGAGCTGTTTTTT.